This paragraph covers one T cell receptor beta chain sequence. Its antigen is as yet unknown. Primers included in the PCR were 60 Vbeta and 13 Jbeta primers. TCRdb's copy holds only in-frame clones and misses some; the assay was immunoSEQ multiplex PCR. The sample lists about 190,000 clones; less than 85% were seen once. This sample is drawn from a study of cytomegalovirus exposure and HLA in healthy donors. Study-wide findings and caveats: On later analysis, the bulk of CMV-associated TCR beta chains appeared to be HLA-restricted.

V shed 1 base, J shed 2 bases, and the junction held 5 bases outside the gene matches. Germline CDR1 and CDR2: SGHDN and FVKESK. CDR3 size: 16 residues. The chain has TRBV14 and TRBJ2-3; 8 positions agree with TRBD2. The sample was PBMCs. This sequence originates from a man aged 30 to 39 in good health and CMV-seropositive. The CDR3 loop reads CASSQVAGRDTDTQYF. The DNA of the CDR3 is TGTGCCAGCAGCCAAGTAGCGGGGAGGGACACAGATACGCAGTATTTT. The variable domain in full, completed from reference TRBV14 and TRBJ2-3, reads EAGVTQFPSHSVIEKGQTVTLRCDPISGHDNLYWYRRVMGKEIKFLLHFVKESKQDESGMPNNRFLAERTGGTYSTLKVQPAELEDSGVYFCASSQVAGRDTDTQYFGPGTRLTVL.